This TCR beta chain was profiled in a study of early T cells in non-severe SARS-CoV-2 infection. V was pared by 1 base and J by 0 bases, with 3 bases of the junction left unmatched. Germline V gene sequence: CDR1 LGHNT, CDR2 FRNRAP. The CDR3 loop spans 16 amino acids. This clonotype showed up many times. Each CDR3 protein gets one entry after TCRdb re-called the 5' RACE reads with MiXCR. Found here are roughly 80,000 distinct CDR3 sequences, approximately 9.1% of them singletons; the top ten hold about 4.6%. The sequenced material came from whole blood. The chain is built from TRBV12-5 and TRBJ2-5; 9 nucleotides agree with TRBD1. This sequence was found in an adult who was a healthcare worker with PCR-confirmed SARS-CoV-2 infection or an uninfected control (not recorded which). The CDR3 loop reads CASGLAGTGNQETQYF. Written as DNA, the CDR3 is TGTGCTAGTGGTTTGGCGGGGACAGGGAACCAAGAGACCCAGTACTTC.